This T cell receptor (beta chain) came from a study of cytomegalovirus exposure and HLA in healthy donors. The PCR employed 60 Vbeta primers together with 13 Jbeta primers. The table came from immunoSEQ multiplex PCR; TCRdb's copy has only in-frame clones and leaves some out. The sample includes around 130,000 clones, about four fifths seen only once; the top ten take roughly 5.7%. Study results and limitations: It was reported that TCR beta sequences correctly inferred the HLA-A and HLA-B alleles for most subjects. Within a later analysis, the majority of CMV-associated TCR beta chains appeared HLA-restricted. Reportedly, cytomegalovirus status was diagnosed with high sensitivity and specificity.

In regard to this clone: Its target is not known. Its ends do not fully match the called genes, so a read error is possible.

CDR1 MNHNS and CDR2 SASEGT come from the germline V gene. The CDR3 spans 15 residues. This sequence joins TRBV6-1 and TRBJ2-7, with D unclear. This clonotype was sampled from a man aged 25-40 years in good health and CMV-seronegative. Sequencing used PBMCs. The CDR3 sequence is CASSEGPRPPYEQYF. CDR3 nucleotide sequence: TGTGCCAGCAGCGAAGGGCCCAGGCCCCCCTACGAGCAGTACTTC.